This entry concerns a single T cell receptor (beta chain). The target antigen is unknown. One junction end disagrees with the germline gene, perhaps due to a read error. This entry is derived from a study of metastatic and nonmetastatic thyroid tumors. Study at large: For malignant and benign thyroid patients, tumor or nodule tissue and blood were the sources whose repertoires were compared. Findings and caveats of the study: It was reported that TCR beta diversity was significantly higher in malignant thyroid tumors than benign nodules, in blood and tumor.

Study processing details: The study's classifier, a distant-metastasis tool for papillary thyroid cancer, was built using CDR3 differences across clinicopathological groups. TCRdb re-called the PCR reads with MiXCR. The V and J calls were not made by the authors but by TCRdb's processing. The sample holds 8,000 to 10,000 clones, 24% seen once. This CDR3 spans 14 amino acids. All patients reached thyroid surgery having received no treatment beforehand. The gene calls are TRBV12-3 or TRBV12-4 and TRBJ1-2; D is perhaps TRBD1 (5 bases). The specimen was tumor tissue. The receptor's source is a female donor with papillary thyroid cancer or a benign thyroid nodule (not recorded which). Some clones in this sample may be carry-over from other donors' samples. The CDR3 sequence: CASSLEGSVQGYTF. DNA for the CDR3: TGTGCCAGCAGCTTAGAGGGGTCCGTGCAGGGCTACACCTTC.